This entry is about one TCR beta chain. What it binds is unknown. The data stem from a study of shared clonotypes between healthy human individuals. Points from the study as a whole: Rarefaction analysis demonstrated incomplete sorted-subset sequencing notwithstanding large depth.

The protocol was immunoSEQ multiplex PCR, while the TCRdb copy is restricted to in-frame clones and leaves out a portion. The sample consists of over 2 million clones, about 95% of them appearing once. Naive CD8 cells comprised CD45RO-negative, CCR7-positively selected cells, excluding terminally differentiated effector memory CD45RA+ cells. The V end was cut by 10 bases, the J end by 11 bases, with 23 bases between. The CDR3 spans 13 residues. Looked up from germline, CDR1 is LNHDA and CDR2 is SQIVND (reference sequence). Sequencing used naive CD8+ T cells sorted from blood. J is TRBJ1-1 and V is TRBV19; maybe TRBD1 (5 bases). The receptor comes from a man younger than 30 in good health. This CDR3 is CATDRTGYTGAFF. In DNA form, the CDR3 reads TGTGCCACCGACCGTACAGGATACACGGGGGCTTTCTTT.